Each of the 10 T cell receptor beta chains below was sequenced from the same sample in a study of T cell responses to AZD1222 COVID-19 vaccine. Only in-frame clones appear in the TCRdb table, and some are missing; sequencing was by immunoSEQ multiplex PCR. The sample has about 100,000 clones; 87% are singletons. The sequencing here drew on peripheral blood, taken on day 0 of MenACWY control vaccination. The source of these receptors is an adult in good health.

Here the CDR3 reads CASSSGQSNTEAFF. The CDR3, as DNA: TGTGCCAGCAGCTCGGGACAGTCGAACACTGAAGCTTTCTTT. The chain is built from TRBV5-4 and TRBJ1-1; TRBD1 aligns across 7 bases. Germline V CDR1 and CDR2: SGHNT, YYREEE (reference sequence). V shed 3 bases, J shed 1 base, and the junction held 3 bases outside the gene matches. CDR3 size: 14 residues.

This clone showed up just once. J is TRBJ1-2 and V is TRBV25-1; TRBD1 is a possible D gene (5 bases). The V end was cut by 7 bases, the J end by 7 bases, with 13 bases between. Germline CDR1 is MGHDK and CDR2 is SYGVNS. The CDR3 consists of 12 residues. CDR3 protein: CASTTLGLGYTF. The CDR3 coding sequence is TGTGCCAGCACCACGTTGGGGCTTGGCTACACCTTC.

The CDR3 loop reads CASNHLIRSVNYGYTF. DNA for the CDR3: TGTGCCAGCAACCACCTCATCCGATCGGTTAACTATGGCTACACCTTC. The chain recombines TRBV28 with TRBJ1-2; no definite D call. The CDR3 covers 16 residues. Looked up from germline, CDR1 is MDHEN and CDR2 is SYDVKM. The ends were cut back, 7 bases at V and 1 base at J, with 19 bases in the middle.

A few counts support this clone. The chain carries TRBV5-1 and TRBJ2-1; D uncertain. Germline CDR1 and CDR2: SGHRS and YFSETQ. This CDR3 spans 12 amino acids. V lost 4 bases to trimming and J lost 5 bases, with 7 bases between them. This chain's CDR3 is CASSVQNNEQFF. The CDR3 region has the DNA TGCGCCAGCAGCGTGCAGAACAATGAGCAGTTCTTC.

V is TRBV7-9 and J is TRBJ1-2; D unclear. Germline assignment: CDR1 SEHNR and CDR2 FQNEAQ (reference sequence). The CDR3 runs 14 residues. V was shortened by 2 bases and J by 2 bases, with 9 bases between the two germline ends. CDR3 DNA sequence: TGTGCCAGCAGCTTATACCCAGACAACTATGGCTACACCTTC. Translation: CASSLYPDNYGYTF.

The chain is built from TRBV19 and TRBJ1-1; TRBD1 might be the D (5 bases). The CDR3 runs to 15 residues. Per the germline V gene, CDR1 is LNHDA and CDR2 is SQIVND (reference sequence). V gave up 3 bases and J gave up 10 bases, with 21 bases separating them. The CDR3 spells CASSISDTRGAAAFF. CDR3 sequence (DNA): TGTGCCAGTAGTATTTCAGATACTAGGGGAGCTGCAGCTTTCTTT.

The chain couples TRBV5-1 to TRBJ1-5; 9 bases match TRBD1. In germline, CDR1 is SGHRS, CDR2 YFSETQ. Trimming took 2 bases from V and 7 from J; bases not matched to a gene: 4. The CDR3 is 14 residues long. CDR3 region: CASSFTGGGQPQHF. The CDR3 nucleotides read TGCGCCAGCAGCTTTACAGGGGGCGGACAGCCCCAGCATTTT.

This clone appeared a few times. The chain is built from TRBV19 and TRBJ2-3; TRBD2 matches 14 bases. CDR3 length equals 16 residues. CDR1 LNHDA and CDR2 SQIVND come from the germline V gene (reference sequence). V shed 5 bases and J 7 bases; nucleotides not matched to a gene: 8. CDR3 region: CASSAGTSGGHNTQYF. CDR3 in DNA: TGTGCCAGTAGTGCAGGGACTAGCGGGGGTCACAATACGCAGTATTTT.

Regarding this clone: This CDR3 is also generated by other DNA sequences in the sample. The CDR3 loop reads CASSLATGELFF. CDR3 sequence (DNA): TGTGCCAGCAGTTTAGCAACCGGGGAGCTGTTTTTT. The rearrangement uses TRBV12-3 or TRBV12-4 and TRBJ2-2; D unresolved. V dropped 0 bases and J dropped 5 bases, with 1 base sitting between them. CDR3 length: 12 amino acids.

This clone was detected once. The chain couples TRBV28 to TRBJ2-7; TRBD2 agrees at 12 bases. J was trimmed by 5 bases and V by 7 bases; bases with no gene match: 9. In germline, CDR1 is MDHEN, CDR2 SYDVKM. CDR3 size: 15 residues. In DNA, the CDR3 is TGTGCCAGCACCCGACTAGCGGGAGTTAACCACGAGCAGTACTTC. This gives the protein CASTRLAGVNHEQYF.